This TCR beta chain was recovered during a study of OX40 agonist ivuxolimab in advanced cancers. Whole-study context: People who had prior anti-PD-1, anti-PD-L1 or anti-CTLA-4 therapy could take part, and around 43% had some.

There are a few counts of this clone. Sequenced by immunoSEQ multiplex PCR; TCRdb stores in-frame clones only, minus some. Among over 90,000 clones listed, 70% to 90% were seen once. The source was CD4+ or CD8+ T cells sorted from blood, collected in a trial of the OX40 agonist ivuxolimab. This clonotype originated in an adult with an advanced solid tumor such as melanoma, head and neck, liver or kidney cancer.

DNA for the CDR3: TGTGCCAGCAGCCCAGGGGGGAACGAGCAGTACTTC. As protein: CASSPGGNEQYF. The rearrangement uses TRBV7-6 and TRBJ2-7; tentatively, D is TRBD1 (7 bases). The ends were cut back, 5 bases at V and 5 bases at J, with 10 bases in the middle. Germline lookup yields CDR1 SGHVS and CDR2 FNYEAQ. The CDR3 consists of 12 residues.